The 19 T cell receptor beta chains reported below all come from one sample, sequenced in a study of immune evolution from preneoplasia to lung adenocarcinoma. Profiled with immunoSEQ multiplex PCR; TCRdb holds only in-frame clones, not every one. The sample includes approximately 4,900 clones, roughly 90% of them seen just once. The sequenced material came from FFPE atypical adenomatous hyperplasia tissue from the lung. Subset indicated: atypical adenomatous hyperplasia (AAH), lung preneoplasia. These receptors all come from a person in their 70s with lung adenocarcinoma.

V and J are TRBV27 and TRBJ2-4; D not resolved. The CDR3 extends over 15 amino acids. Germline CDR1 MNHEY, CDR2 SMNVEV (reference sequence). V was shortened by 4 bases and J by 0 bases, with 10 bases between the two germline ends. The CDR3 sequence: CASSSVDLAKNIQYF. In DNA form, the CDR3 reads TGTGCCAGCAGTTCCGTAGATCTAGCCAAAAACATTCAGTACTTC.

Concerning this clone: The sample holds other DNA sequences that translate to the same CDR3. The V and J genes are TRBV5-1 and TRBJ1-1; D is undetermined. Germline V CDR1 and CDR2: SGHRS, YFSETQ. Between the trimmed V and J ends, which lost 0 bases and 1 base, there was a span of 10 bases. The CDR3 runs to 15 residues. In DNA, the CDR3 is TGCGCCAGCAGCTTGGGGGGAGCCAGGAACACTGAAGCTTTCTTT. Protein: CASSLGGARNTEAFF.

The table lists this clone with a few counts. V gene TRBV7-9 combines with J gene TRBJ1-2; tentatively, D is TRBD1 (5 bases). The CDR3 sequence is 13 residues long. The V end was cut by 3 bases, the J end by 6 bases, with 11 bases between. Germline V gene data show CDR1 as SEHNR and CDR2 as FQNEAQ (reference sequence). The CDR3 loop reads CASSFSREDGYTF. The CDR3 coding sequence is TGTGCCAGCAGCTTCTCCAGGGAGGATGGCTACACCTTC.

CDR3 protein: CASSFQGGGETQYF. For the CDR3, the DNA is TGCGCCAGCAGCTTCCAGGGGGGTGGTGAGACCCAGTACTTC. The chain uses TRBV5-1 and TRBJ2-5; a weak D match, TRBD1 (7 bases). Trimming removed 2 bases from V and 5 bases from J, with 13 bases in between. The CDR3 has 14 residues. CDR1 is SGHRS and CDR2 is YFSETQ in the germline V gene.

This sequence joins TRBV7-8 and TRBJ1-2; 8 nucleotides align to TRBD1. The V gene's germline CDR1 is SGHVS and CDR2 FQNEAQ. This CDR3 is 13 amino acids long. J gave up 4 bases and V 3 bases, and 1 base lay outside the gene matches. The CDR3 here is CASSFQGAYGYTF. CDR3 DNA sequence: TGTGCCAGCAGCTTCCAGGGGGCCTATGGCTACACCTTC.

The chain combines TRBV5-4 with TRBJ1-4, with D unresolved. The CDR3 is 13 amino acids. V dropped 4 bases and J dropped 8 bases, with 12 bases sitting between them. Germline CDR1 and CDR2: SGHNT and YYREEE (reference sequence). The CDR3 DNA reads as TGTGCCAGCAGCGCCGGTTTGGGGGAAAAACTGTTTTTT. As protein: CASSAGLGEKLFF.

This chain joins TRBV5-1 and TRBJ1-1; D remains ambiguous. The V end was cut by 0 bases, the J end by 1 base, with 7 bases between. This CDR3 has 14 residues. Germline CDR1 SGHRS, CDR2 YFSETQ. As DNA, the CDR3 is TGCGCCAGCAGCTTGGTACCGGCGAACACTGAAGCTTTCTTT. Its translation: CASSLVPANTEAFF.

CDR3 amino acids: CASSPGWGGEQFF. The CDR3 DNA sequence: TGTGCCAGCAGCCCGGGGTGGGGGGGTGAGCAGTTCTTC. The V call is TRBV7-3, the J call TRBJ2-1; the match to TRBD2 covers 7 bases. CDR3 length equals 13 residues. Germline CDR1 is SGHTA and CDR2 is FQGTGA. J lost 9 bases, V lost 5 bases, and 7 bases had no gene match.

Written as DNA, the CDR3 is TGCGCCAGCACCCCATCGCTAGCTAGGGAGACCCAGTACTTC. It codes for CASTPSLARETQYF. The chain joins TRBV4-1 to TRBJ2-5, with D possibly TRBD2 on 5 matching bases. This CDR3 comprises 14 residues. CDR1 and CDR2 from the germline V gene are MGHRA and YSYEKL. V was shortened by 7 bases and J by 5 bases, with 17 bases between the two germline ends.

Notes on this clone: One end of the junction varies from germline; a read error may be responsible. V usage is TRBV15 and J usage is TRBJ1-4; D unresolved. CDR3 length: 15 residues. Germline V gene lookup returns CDR1 LNHNV and CDR2 YYDKDF (reference sequence). CDR3 nucleotide sequence: TGTGCTACCAGCAGAGATGGGCCGCCGAATGAAAAACTGTTTTTT. This gives the protein CATSRDGPPNEKLFF.

The chain joins TRBV7-9 to TRBJ2-5; D could derive from TRBD1 or TRBD2 (6 bases each). CDR1 SEHNR and CDR2 FQNEAQ come from the germline V gene (reference sequence). CDR3 length: 15 amino acids. V dropped 5 bases and J dropped 1 base, with 14 bases sitting between them. CDR3 sequence reads: CASSLSGRGQETQYF. The DNA of the CDR3 is TGTGCCAGCAGCCTTAGCGGCAGGGGCCAAGAGACCCAGTACTTC.

The chain uses TRBV28 and TRBJ2-5; D is perhaps TRBD1 (6 bases). The V and J ends lost 4 bases and 5 bases respectively, with 8 bases between them. The V gene's germline CDR1 is MDHEN and CDR2 SYDVKM. CDR3 length: 12 residues. CDR3 sequence reads: CASSSGVETQYF. CDR3 nucleotide sequence: TGTGCCAGCAGTTCAGGGGTGGAGACCCAGTACTTC.

This sequence joins TRBV30 and TRBJ2-3, with D unclear. Germline V gene data show CDR1 as GTSNPN and CDR2 as SVGIG (reference sequence). Trimming took off 1 base at V and 0 bases at J, with 2 bases between the two ends. This CDR3 spans 12 amino acids. The CDR3 loop reads CAWSESTDTQYF. The CDR3 nucleotides are TGTGCCTGGAGTGAGAGCACAGATACGCAGTATTTT.

The rearrangement uses TRBV15 and TRBJ2-3; D gene unclear. V lost 3 bases and J 4 bases, leaving 5 bases between the germline ends. Germline V gene lookup returns CDR1 LNHNV and CDR2 YYDKDF (reference sequence). The CDR3 sequence is 12 residues long. In nucleotides, the CDR3 is TGTGCCACCAGCAGGTTTCCAGATACGCAGTATTTT. Translation gives CATSRFPDTQYF.

The V and J genes are TRBV29-1 and TRBJ1-1; D gene ambiguous. V lost 5 bases to trimming and J lost 10 bases, with 14 bases between them. Germline loops: CDR1 SQVTM, CDR2 ANQGSEA. This CDR3 region has 11 residues. CDR3 DNA sequence: TGCAGCGTTATGGATCCGGGAACAGCTTTCTTT. Translation gives CSVMDPGTAFF. Variable domain in full (rest from reference TRBV29-1 and TRBJ1-1): SAVISQKPSRDICQRGTSLTIQCQVDSQVTMMFWYRQQPGQSLTLIATANQGSEATYESGFVIDKFPISRPNLTFSTLTVSNMSPEDSSIYLCSVMDPGTAFFGQGTRLTVV.

The V call is TRBV9, the J call TRBJ2-1; TRBD1 or TRBD2 may be the D gene (5 bases each). The V end lost 3 bases, the J end lost 10 bases, and 8 bases lay between the germline ends. CDR1 and CDR2 (germline): SGDLS, YYNGEE. The CDR3 is made up of 11 amino acids. The CDR3 here is CASSAGREQFF. DNA of the CDR3: TGTGCCAGCAGCGCGGGACGAGAGCAGTTCTTC.

This chain uses TRBV6-1 with TRBJ2-1; 8 nucleotides agree with TRBD2. The ends lost 3 bases at V and 4 bases at J; junction bases unmatched: 2. The CDR3 has 14 residues. Germline V CDR1 and CDR2: MNHNS, SASEGT. The CDR3 sequence: CASSEAGGYNEQFF. CDR3 bases: TGTGCCAGCAGTGAGGCGGGAGGTTACAATGAGCAGTTCTTC.

The V and J genes are TRBV5-5 and TRBJ2-7; 7 bases are shared with TRBD1. Germline CDR1 SGHKS, CDR2 YYEKEE (reference sequence). Trimming at V came to 2 bases and at J to 3 bases, leaving 5 bases not matched to a gene. The length of the CDR3 is 14 residues. CDR3 loop: CASSLATGNYEQYF. CDR3 DNA sequence: TGTGCCAGCAGCTTAGCGACAGGGAACTACGAGCAGTACTTC.

CDR3 residues: CASRSGISGLSAYNEQFF. CDR3 nucleotides: TGTGCCAGCAGATCCGGGATTAGCGGGCTGTCTGCCTACAATGAGCAGTTCTTC. The chain recombines TRBV5-4 with TRBJ2-1; 7 bases fit TRBD2. V lost 5 bases and J lost 2; bases outside the gene matches: 16. The CDR3 has 18 residues. CDR1 is SGHNT and CDR2 is YYREEE in the germline V gene (reference sequence).